Included here is one TCR beta chain sequence, with context. The V gene's germline CDR1 is MGHDK and CDR2 SYGVNS. V dropped 2 bases and J dropped 8 bases, with 12 bases sitting between them. This CDR3 has 14 amino acids. These data belong to a study of blood T cell repertoires in COVID-19. The data were produced by immunoSEQ multiplex PCR, yet TCRdb's version contains in-frame clones alone and is incomplete. Of roughly 60,000 clones in the sample, roughly nine tenths were seen once. The source material was peripheral blood. The TCR was taken from a human donor with acute or convalescent COVID-19. The donor label of this sample is uncertain. The J gene is TRBJ1-4, the V gene TRBV25-1; no reliable D call. In DNA form, the CDR3 reads TGTGCCAGCAGTGAAAACGGCTCGGGGGAAAAACTGTTTTTT. Protein sequence: CASSENGSGEKLFF.